This is a list of T cell receptor beta chains from one sample in a study of blood T cell repertoires in COVID-19. Libraries were prepared by immunoSEQ multiplex PCR; TCRdb keeps only in-frame clonotypes and omits some of them. The sample contains more than 200,000 clones, under 90% of which appear only once. The sample comprised PBMCs or T cells enriched from blood (not recorded which). These receptor sequences come from a man between 35 and 55 years old who had recovered from COVID-19. The CDR3 runs from the conserved cysteine through the conserved F or W. Each record gives: clone size, V gene, J gene, D gene, CDR3 protein, CDR3 DNA. The D gene is left open where the match is weak. Some rows mark clone size as missing; the rest say once, few, many or name a class of expanded clone.

.,TRBV7-9,TRBJ1-4,TRBD1,CASSLDAGGREKLFF,TGTGCCAGCAGCTTAGATGCAGGGGGCCGTGAAAAACTGTTTTTT
.,TRBV7-2,TRBJ1-6,.,CASSPPGRENSPLHF,TGTGCCAGCAGTCCCCCCGGCAGGGAAAATTCACCCCTCCACTTT
.,TRBV4-3,TRBJ1-4,.,CASSQLGGLTNEKLFF,TGCGCCAGCAGCCAACTAGGGGGATTAACTAATGAAAAACTGTTTTTT
once,TRBV19,TRBJ2-5,TRBD1,CASSTGQGNQETQYF,TGTGCCAGTAGTACGGGACAGGGGAACCAAGAGACCCAGTACTTC
.,TRBV6-5,TRBJ1-2,.,CASRTEPYGYTF,TGTGCCAGCAGGACAGAACCGTATGGCTACACCTTC
.,TRBV29-1,TRBJ1-6,.,CSVSGGENNSPLHF,TGCAGCGTTTCGGGGGGAGAAAATAATTCACCCCTCCACTTT
once,TRBV10-3,TRBJ2-7,TRBD2,CAIRGLDPYEQYF,TGTGCCATCAGGGGACTAGATCCTTACGAGCAGTACTTC
.,TRBV15,TRBJ2-1,TRBD2,CATSRDWGEGRSYEQFF,TGTGCCACCAGCAGAGATTGGGGGGAGGGCCGGTCCTATGAGCAGTTCTTC
.,TRBV19,TRBJ2-7,.,CATSDIQHYEQYF,TGTGCCACCTCGGACATTCAACACTACGAGCAGTACTTC
.,TRBV12-3/TRBV12-4,TRBJ1-2,.,CASSTENYGYTF,TGTGCCAGCAGTACAGAGAACTATGGCTACACCTTC
.,TRBV2,TRBJ1-4,TRBD1,CASRHRGQLRTNEKLFF,TGTGCCAGCAGGCACAGGGGGCAGTTACGAACTAATGAAAAACTGTTTTTT
.,TRBV19,TRBJ2-4,TRBD2,CASGAGAGGAKNIQYF,TGTGCCTCGGGGGCGGGAGCGGGAGGAGCCAAAAACATTCAGTACTTC
.,TRBV4-3,TRBJ2-7,.,CASSQDPSSYEQYF,TGCGCCAGCAGCCAAGATCCGAGCTCCTACGAGCAGTACTTC
once,TRBV28,TRBJ2-2,.,CASGLSGNTGELFF,TGTGCCAGCGGCCTTAGCGGGAACACCGGGGAGCTGTTTTTT
few,TRBV5-1,TRBJ1-6,.,CASSLVGGEESPLHF,TGCGCCAGCAGCTTGGTGGGGGGGGAAGAATCACCCCTCCACTTT
.,TRBV28,TRBJ2-5,TRBD2,CASSFWTSGGEETQYF,TGTGCCAGCAGTTTTTGGACTAGCGGGGGGGAAGAGACCCAGTACTTC
.,TRBV18,TRBJ2-7,.,CASSYGALTYEQYF,TGTGCCAGCTCTTATGGGGCCTTGACCTACGAGCAGTACTTC
.,TRBV11-3,TRBJ2-7,.,CASSRGFEQYF,TGTGCCAGCAGCCGGGGGTTTGAGCAGTACTTC
.,TRBV2,TRBJ2-5,.,CASSLGQAWETQYF,TGTGCCAGCAGCTTGGGGCAGGCATGGGAGACCCAGTACTTC
.,TRBV5-6,TRBJ1-6,TRBD1,CASSLGTGGVLLPNSPLHF,TGTGCCAGCAGCTTGGGGACAGGGGGCGTTCTGCTACCTAATTCACCCCTCCACTTT
.,TRBV7-3,TRBJ2-7,TRBD1,CAYLTGTYEQYF,TGTGCCTACCTGACAGGGACCTACGAGCAGTACTTC
.,TRBV6-5,TRBJ1-2,TRBD1,CASTNEGQGYGYTF,TGTGCCAGCACCAATGAGGGACAGGGCTATGGCTACACCTTC
.,TRBV13,TRBJ1-2,TRBD1,CASSLGRDRGTNYGYTF,TGTGCCAGCAGCTTAGGCAGGGACAGGGGAACTAACTATGGCTACACCTTC
.,TRBV28,TRBJ2-7,TRBD1,CASRALGTGGYEQYF,TGTGCCAGCAGGGCACTGGGGACAGGGGGGTACGAGCAGTACTTC
.,TRBV30,TRBJ1-3,.,CACPRERSGNTIYF,TGTGCCTGCCCAAGGGAGCGCTCTGGAAACACCATATATTTT
.,TRBV7-3,TRBJ2-2,.,CASSFSSTGELFF,TGTGCCAGCAGCTTTTCATCCACCGGGGAGCTGTTTTTT
.,TRBV19,TRBJ2-6,.,CASSILWDNSRSGANVLTF,TGTGCCAGTAGTATTCTGTGGGACAACAGCCGCTCTGGGGCCAACGTCCTGACTTTC
.,TRBV5-1,TRBJ1-2,TRBD1,CASSRGQNGYTF,TGCGCCAGCAGCAGGGGGCAGAATGGCTACACCTTC
.,TRBV5-1,TRBJ2-7,TRBD2,CASSLAGGTSAFEQYF,TGCGCCAGCAGCTTGGCCGGGGGGACTAGCGCCTTCGAGCAGTACTTC
.,TRBV5-1,TRBJ2-1,TRBD2,CASSFRLAGVWEQFF,TGCGCCAGCAGCTTTAGACTAGCGGGAGTCTGGGAGCAGTTCTTC
once,TRBV6-1,TRBJ1-5,TRBD1,CASSEQGAGQPQHF,TGTGCCAGCAGTGAACAGGGGGCCGGGCAGCCCCAGCATTTT
.,TRBV4-1,TRBJ2-7,.,CASSQPQSSYEQYF,TGCGCCAGCAGCCAACCACAGAGCTCCTACGAGCAGTACTTC
.,TRBV12-3/TRBV12-4,TRBJ1-2,.,CASSLDSYYGYTF,TGTGCCAGCAGCCTAGACAGTTACTATGGCTACACCTTC
.,TRBV27,TRBJ2-3,TRBD1,CASSFIGTESTDTQYF,TGTGCCAGCAGTTTCATCGGGACAGAGAGCACAGATACGCAGTATTTT
few,TRBV28,TRBJ2-1,.,CASSPLGGHRHNEQFF,TGTGCCAGCAGTCCCTTGGGGGGTCACCGGCACAATGAGCAGTTCTTC
.,TRBV5-5,TRBJ2-7,TRBD2,CASSFLAELYEQYF,TGTGCCAGCAGCTTCCTAGCGGAGCTCTACGAGCAGTACTTC
.,TRBV19,TRBJ1-6,TRBD1,CASSPETGNGSPLHF,TGTGCCAGTAGTCCCGAGACAGGGAACGGTTCACCCCTCCACTTT
.,TRBV5-1,TRBJ1-5,TRBD1,CASSFGTGGPPWSNQPQHF,TGCGCCAGCAGCTTCGGGACAGGGGGCCCTCCGTGGAGCAATCAGCCCCAGCATTTT
many,TRBV30,TRBJ2-7,.,CAWSFSAYEQYF,TGTGCCTGGAGTTTCAGTGCTTACGAGCAGTACTTC
.,TRBV6-4,TRBJ1-1,.,CASSDSPGNTEAFF,TGTGCCAGCAGTGACTCTCCGGGGAACACTGAAGCTTTCTTT
.,TRBV7-2,TRBJ2-3,TRBD2,CASSFARFSGGALDTQYF,TGTGCCAGCAGCTTCGCCCGATTTAGCGGGGGGGCGTTAGATACGCAGTATTTT
.,TRBV10-3,TRBJ1-3,TRBD1,CATAGQGNVDTIYF,TGTGCCACGGCGGGACAGGGGAACGTAGACACCATATATTTT
.,TRBV2,TRBJ1-2,TRBD1,CASSGRTGDGYTF,TGTGCCAGCAGTGGAAGGACAGGGGACGGCTACACCTTC
.,TRBV27,TRBJ1-2,.,CASRPQGLYGYTF,TGTGCCAGCAGACCTCAGGGGCTCTATGGCTACACCTTC
.,TRBV5-8,TRBJ2-3,.,CATSMRGTDTQYF,TGTGCCACCTCTATGAGGGGCACAGATACGCAGTATTTT
.,TRBV7-2,TRBJ1-1,.,CASSQQTENTEAFF,TGTGCCAGCAGCCAACAGACGGAGAACACTGAAGCTTTCTTT
.,TRBV28,TRBJ1-2,.,CASSDQREYGYTF,TGTGCCAGCAGTGACCAGAGGGAGTATGGCTACACCTTC
.,TRBV2,TRBJ2-2,.,CASRVAGTGELFF,TGTGCCAGCAGAGTAGCAGGGACCGGGGAGCTGTTTTTT
.,TRBV19,TRBJ1-5,.,CASNSILRQPQHF,TGTGCCAGTAACTCCATATTAAGACAGCCCCAGCATTTT
.,TRBV6-4,TRBJ1-1,.,CASSEAGITEAFF,TGTGCCAGCAGTGAGGCAGGCATCACTGAAGCTTTCTTT